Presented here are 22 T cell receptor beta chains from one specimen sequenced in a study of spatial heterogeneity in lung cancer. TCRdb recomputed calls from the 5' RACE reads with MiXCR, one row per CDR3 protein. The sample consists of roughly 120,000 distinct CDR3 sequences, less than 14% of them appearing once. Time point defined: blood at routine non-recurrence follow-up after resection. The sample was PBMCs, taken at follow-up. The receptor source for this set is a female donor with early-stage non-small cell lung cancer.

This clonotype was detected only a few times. CDR3 loop: CASSFGPTLNSPLHF. CDR3 DNA sequence: TGTGCCAGCAGCTTTGGCCCAACTCTTAATTCACCCCTCCACTTT. The chain couples TRBV5-7 to TRBJ1-6; unclear D gene. TRBV5-7 is noted as an ORF with a role that remains uncertain. Trimming removed 2 bases at V and 6 bases at J, with 12 bases between. The length of the CDR3 is 15 residues.

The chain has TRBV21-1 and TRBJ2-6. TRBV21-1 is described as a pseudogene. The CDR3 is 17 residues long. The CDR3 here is CASSKANSISGANVLTF. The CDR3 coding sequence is TGTGCCAGCAGCAAAGCTAACAGCATCTCTGGGGCCAACGTCCTGACTTTC.

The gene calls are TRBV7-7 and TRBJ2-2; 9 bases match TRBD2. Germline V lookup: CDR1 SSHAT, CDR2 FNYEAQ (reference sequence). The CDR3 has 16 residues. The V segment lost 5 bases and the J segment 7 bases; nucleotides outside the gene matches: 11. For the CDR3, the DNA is TGTGCCAGCAGCGCTTCCGGGACTAGCCGCAGCGGGGAGCTGTTTTTT. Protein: CASSASGTSRSGELFF.

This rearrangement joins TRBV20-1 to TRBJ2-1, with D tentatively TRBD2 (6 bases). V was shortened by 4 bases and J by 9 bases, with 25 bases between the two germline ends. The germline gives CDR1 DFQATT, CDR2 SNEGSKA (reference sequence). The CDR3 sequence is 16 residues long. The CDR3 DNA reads TGCAGTGCTACTTCTAGCGCCGAGTTTCGCTTGGGTGAGCAGTTCTTC. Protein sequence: CSATSSAEFRLGEQFF.

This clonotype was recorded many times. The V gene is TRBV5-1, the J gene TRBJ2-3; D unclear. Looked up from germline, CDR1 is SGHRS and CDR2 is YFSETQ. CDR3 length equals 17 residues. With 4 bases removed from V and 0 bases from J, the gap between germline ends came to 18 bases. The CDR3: CASSTGLPRKSTDTQYF. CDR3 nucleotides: TGCGCCAGCAGCACTGGATTACCTAGGAAAAGCACAGATACGCAGTATTTT.

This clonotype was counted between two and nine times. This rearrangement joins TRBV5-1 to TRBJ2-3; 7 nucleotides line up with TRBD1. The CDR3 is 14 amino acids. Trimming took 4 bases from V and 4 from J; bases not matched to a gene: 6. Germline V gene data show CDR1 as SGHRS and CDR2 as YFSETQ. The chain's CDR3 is CASSNGQVSDTQYF. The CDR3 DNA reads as TGCGCCAGCAGCAACGGACAGGTCTCAGATACGCAGTATTTT.

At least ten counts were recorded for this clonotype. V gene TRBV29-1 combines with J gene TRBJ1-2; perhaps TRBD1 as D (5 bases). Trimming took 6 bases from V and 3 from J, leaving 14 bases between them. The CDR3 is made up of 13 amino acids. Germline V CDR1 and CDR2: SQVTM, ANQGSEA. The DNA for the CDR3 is TGCAGCGTAGCACGGGGGATGGACTATGGCTACACCTTC. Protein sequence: CSVARGMDYGYTF.

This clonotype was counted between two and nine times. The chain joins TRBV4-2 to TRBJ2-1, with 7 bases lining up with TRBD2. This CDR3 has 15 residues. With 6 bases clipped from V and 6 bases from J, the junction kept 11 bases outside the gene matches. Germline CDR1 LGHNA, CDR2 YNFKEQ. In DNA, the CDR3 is TGTGCCAGCAGTCGGGCCCTAGCGGCCTCCAATGAGCAGTTCTTC. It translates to CASSRALAASNEQFF.

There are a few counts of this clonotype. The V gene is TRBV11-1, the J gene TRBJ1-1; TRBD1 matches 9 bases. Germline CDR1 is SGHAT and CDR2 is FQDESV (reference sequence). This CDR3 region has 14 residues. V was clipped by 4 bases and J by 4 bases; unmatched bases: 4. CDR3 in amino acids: CASSSRTGVTEAFF. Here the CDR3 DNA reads TGTGCCAGCAGCTCCCGGACAGGGGTCACTGAAGCTTTCTTT.

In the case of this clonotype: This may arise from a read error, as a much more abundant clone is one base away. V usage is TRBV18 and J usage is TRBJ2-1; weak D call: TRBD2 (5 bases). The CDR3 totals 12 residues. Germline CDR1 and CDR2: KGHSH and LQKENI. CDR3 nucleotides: TGTGGCAGCTCACGGGCGGGCAATGAGCAGTTCTTC. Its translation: CGSSRAGNEQFF.

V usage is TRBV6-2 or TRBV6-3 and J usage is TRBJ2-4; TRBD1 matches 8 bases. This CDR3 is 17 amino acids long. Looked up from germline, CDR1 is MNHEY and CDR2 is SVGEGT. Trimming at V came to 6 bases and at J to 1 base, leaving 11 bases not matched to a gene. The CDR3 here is CASSWGQALGAKNIQYF. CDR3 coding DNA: TGTGCCAGCAGCTGGGGACAGGCCCTTGGGGCCAAAAACATTCAGTACTTC.

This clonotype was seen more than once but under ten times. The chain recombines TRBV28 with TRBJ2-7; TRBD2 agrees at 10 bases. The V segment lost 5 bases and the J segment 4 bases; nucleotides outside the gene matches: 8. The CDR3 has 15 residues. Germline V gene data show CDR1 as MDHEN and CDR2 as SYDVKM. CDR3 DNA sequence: TGTGCCAGCAGTCAAGTGGCTAGCGGGAGTTACGAGCAGTACTTC. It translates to CASSQVASGSYEQYF.

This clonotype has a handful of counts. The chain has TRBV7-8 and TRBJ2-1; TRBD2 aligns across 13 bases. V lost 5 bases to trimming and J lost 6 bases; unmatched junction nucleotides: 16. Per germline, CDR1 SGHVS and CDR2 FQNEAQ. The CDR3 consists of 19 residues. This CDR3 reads CASSLSRGRTSGSFNEQFF. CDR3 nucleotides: TGTGCCAGCAGCCTTAGTAGGGGTCGGACTAGCGGGAGTTTCAATGAGCAGTTCTTC.

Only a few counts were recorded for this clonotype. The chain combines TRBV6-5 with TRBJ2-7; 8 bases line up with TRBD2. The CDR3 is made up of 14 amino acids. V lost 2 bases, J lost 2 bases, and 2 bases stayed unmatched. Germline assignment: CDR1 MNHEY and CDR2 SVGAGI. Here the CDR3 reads CASSYKRETYEQYF. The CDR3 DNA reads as TGTGCCAGCAGTTACAAGCGGGAGACCTACGAGCAGTACTTC.

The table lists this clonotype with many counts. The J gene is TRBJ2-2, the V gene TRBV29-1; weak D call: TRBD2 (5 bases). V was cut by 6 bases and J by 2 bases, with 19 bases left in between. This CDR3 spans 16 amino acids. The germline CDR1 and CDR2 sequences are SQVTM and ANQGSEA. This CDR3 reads CSVTPSAGVNTGELFF. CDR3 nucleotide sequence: TGCAGCGTCACCCCCTCGGCGGGCGTAAACACCGGGGAGCTGTTTTTT.

The CDR3 sequence: CASSWTRETGELFF. The CDR3 nucleotides read TGTGCCAGCAGTTGGACTAGAGAAACCGGGGAGCTGTTTTTT. The chain has TRBV27 and TRBJ2-2; 7 bases are shared with TRBD2. Looked up from germline, CDR1 is MNHEY and CDR2 is SMNVEV (reference sequence). The CDR3 is 14 amino acids. V was clipped by 4 bases and J by 5 bases; unmatched bases: 4.

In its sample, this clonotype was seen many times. The CDR3 reads CASSITDTQYF. Here the CDR3 DNA reads TGTGCCAGCAGCATCACAGATACGCAGTATTTT. This sequence joins TRBV9 and TRBJ2-3; D gene uncertain. This CDR3 region has 11 residues. Trimming removed 4 bases from V and 2 bases from J, with 2 bases in between. Germline V CDR1 and CDR2: SGDLS, YYNGEE. Looking up the rest from reference TRBV9 and TRBJ2-3 gives the full variable domain: DSGVTQTPKHLITATGQRVTLRCSPRSGDLSVYWYQQSLDQGLQFLIQYYNGEERAKGNILERFSAQQFPDLHSELNLSSLELGDSALYFCASSITDTQYFGPGTRLTVL.

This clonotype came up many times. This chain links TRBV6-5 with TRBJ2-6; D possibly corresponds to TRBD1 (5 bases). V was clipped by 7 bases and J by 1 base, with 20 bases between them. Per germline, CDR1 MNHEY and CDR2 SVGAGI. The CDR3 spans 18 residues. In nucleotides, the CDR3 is TGTGCCAGCAAAGCAGGGTATCACCAGAGGTCTGGGGCCAACGTCCTGACTTTC. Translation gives CASKAGYHQRSGANVLTF.

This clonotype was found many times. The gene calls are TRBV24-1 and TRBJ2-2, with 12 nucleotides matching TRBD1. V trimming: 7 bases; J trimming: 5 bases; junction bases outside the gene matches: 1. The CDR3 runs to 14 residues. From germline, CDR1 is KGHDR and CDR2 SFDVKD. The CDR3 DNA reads TGTGCCACCAGGGGACAGGGGGCGACCGGGGAGCTGTTTTTT. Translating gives CATRGQGATGELFF.

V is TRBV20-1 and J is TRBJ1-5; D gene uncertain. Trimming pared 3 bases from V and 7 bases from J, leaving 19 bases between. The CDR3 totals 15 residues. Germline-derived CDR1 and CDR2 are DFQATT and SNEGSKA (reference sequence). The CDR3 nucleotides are TGCAGTGCTAGTTTTTTACTTCCCCGAGGGCAGCCCCAGCATTTT. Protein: CSASFLLPRGQPQHF.

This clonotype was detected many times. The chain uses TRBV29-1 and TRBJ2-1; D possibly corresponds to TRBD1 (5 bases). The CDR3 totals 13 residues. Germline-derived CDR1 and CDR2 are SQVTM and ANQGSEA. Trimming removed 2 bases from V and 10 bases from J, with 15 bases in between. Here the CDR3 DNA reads TGCAGCGTTGAAACCGTCGTTAGACAGGAGCAGTTCTTC. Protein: CSVETVVRQEQFF.

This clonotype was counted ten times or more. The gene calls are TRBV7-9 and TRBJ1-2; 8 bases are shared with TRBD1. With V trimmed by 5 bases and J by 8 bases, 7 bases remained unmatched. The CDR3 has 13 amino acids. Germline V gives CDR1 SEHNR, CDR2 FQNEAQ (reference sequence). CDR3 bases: TGTGCCAGCAGCCTGACAGGGGCTGAGGGCTACACCTTC. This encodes CASSLTGAEGYTF.